Listed here are 3 T cell receptor beta chains from one sample, sequenced in a study of T cells in tumors after PD-1 blockade. The protocol was immunoSEQ multiplex PCR, while the TCRdb copy is restricted to in-frame clones and leaves out a portion. The profile shows about 60,000 clones, approximately 79% of them singletons. Sample: PBMCs, taken after anti-PD-1 treatment. These receptors were obtained from a human donor with basal cell carcinoma.

The rearrangement joins TRBV5-4 to TRBJ2-7; D is perhaps TRBD1 (6 bases). V was trimmed by 4 bases and J by 1 base, leaving 12 bases between them. CDR1 is SGHNT and CDR2 is YYREEE in the germline V gene (reference sequence). The CDR3 runs to 14 residues. CDR3 sequence reads: CASSQLQGSYEQYF. The CDR3, as DNA: TGTGCCAGCAGCCAACTACAGGGTTCCTACGAGCAGTACTTC.

The J gene is TRBJ2-5, the V gene TRBV20-1; a weak D match, TRBD1 (5 bases). CDR1 and CDR2 (germline): DFQATT, SNEGSKA (reference sequence). This CDR3 spans 15 amino acids. V lost 3 bases and J lost 2, with 16 bases in between. The CDR3 bases are TGCAGTGCTAGTCCCCCAGGGTTTACGCAAGAGACCCAGTACTTC. This translates into CSASPPGFTQETQYF.

This chain uses TRBV4-1 with TRBJ1-5; TRBD1 matches 10 bases. V was pared by 3 bases and J by 4 bases, with 6 bases of the junction left unmatched. The CDR3 is made up of 16 amino acids. CDR1 is MGHRA and CDR2 is YSYEKL in the germline V gene. The CDR3 loop reads CASSQSGTGVNQPQHF. CDR3 bases: TGCGCCAGCAGCCAGTCCGGGACAGGGGTAAATCAGCCCCAGCATTTT.